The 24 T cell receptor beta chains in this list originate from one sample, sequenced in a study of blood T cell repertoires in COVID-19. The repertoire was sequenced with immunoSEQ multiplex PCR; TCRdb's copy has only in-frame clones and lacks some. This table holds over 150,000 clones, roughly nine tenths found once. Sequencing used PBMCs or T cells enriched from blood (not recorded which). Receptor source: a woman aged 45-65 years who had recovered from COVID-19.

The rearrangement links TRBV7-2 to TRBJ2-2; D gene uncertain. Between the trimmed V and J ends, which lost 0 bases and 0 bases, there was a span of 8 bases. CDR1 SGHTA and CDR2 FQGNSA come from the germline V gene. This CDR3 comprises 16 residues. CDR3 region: CASSLAATTNTGELFF. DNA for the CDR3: TGTGCCAGCAGCTTAGCGGCGACAACGAACACCGGGGAGCTGTTTTTT.

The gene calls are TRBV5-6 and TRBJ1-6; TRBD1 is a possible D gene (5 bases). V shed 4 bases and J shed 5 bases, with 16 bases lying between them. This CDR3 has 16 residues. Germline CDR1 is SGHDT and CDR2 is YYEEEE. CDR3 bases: TGTGCCAGCAGCCTCCCCGGCGGGGGAAATAATTCACCCCTCCACTTT. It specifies CASSLPGGGNNSPLHF. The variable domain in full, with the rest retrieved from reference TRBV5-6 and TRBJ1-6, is DAGVTQSPTHLIKTRGQQVTLRCSPKSGHDTVSWYQQALGQGPQFIFQYYEEEERQRGNFPDRFSGHQFPNYSSELNVNALLLGDSALYLCASSLPGGGNNSPLHFGNGTRLTVT.

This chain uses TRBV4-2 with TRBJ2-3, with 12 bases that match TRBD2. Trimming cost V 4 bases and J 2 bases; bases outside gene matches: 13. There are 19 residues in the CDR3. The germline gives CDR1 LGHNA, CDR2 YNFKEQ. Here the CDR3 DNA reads TGTGCCAGCAGCCCGCGGGGCTGGACTAGCGGGGCCCTCACAGATACGCAGTATTTT. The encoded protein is CASSPRGWTSGALTDTQYF.

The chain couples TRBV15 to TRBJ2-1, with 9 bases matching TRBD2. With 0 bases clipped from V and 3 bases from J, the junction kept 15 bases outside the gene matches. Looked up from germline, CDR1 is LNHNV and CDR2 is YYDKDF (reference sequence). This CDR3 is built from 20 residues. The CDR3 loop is CATSRDFLPTSGVGYNEQFF. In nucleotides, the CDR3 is TGTGCCACCAGCAGAGATTTCCTTCCGACTAGCGGCGTCGGCTACAATGAGCAGTTCTTC.

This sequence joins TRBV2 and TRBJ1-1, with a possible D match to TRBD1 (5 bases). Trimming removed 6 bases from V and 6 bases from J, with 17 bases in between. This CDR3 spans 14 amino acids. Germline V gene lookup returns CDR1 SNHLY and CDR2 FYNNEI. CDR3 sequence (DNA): TGTGCCAGCAGGGGAACCGGGGGGGGATCTGAAGCTTTCTTT. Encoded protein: CASRGTGGGSEAFF.

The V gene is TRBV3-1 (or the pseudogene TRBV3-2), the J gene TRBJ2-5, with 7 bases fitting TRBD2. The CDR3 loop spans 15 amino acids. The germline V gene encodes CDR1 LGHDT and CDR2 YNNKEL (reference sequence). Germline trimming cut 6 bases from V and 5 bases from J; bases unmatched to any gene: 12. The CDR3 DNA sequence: TGTGCCAGCAGAGTAGCGGGCGCCAGGGAGGAGACCCAGTACTTC. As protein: CASRVAGAREETQYF.

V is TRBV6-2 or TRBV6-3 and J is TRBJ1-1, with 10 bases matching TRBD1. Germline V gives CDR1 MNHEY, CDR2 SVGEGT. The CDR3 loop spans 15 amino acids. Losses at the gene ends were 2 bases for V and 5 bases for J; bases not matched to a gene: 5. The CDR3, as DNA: TGTGCCAGCAGTTACGCCGGACAGGGGGTAACTGAAGCTTTCTTT. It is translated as CASSYAGQGVTEAFF.

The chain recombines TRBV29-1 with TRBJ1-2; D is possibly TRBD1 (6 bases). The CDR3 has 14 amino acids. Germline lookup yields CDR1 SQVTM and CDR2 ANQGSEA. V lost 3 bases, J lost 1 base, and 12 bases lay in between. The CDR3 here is CSVDGGALNYGYTF. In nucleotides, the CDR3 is TGCAGCGTTGATGGGGGGGCACTTAACTATGGCTACACCTTC. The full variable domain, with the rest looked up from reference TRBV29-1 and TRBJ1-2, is SAVISQKPSRDICQRGTSLTIQCQVDSQVTMMFWYRQQPGQSLTLIATANQGSEATYESGFVIDKFPISRPNLTFSTLTVSNMSPEDSSIYLCSVDGGALNYGYTFGSGTRLTVV.

CDR3 amino acids: CASSRITSTGELFF. The CDR3 coding sequence is TGTGCCAGCAGTAGAATAACATCAACCGGGGAGCTGTTTTTT. This rearrangement joins TRBV2 to TRBJ2-2; D is uncertain. Trimming removed 5 bases from V and 5 bases from J, with 12 bases in between. CDR1 is SNHLY, CDR2 FYNNEI, per germline. The CDR3 is made up of 14 amino acids.

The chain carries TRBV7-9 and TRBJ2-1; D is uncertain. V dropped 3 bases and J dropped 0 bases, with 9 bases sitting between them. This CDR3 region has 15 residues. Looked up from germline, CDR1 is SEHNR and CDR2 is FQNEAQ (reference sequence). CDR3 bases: TGTGCCAGCAGCTTTGAGATGAGCTCCTACAATGAGCAGTTCTTC. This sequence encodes CASSFEMSSYNEQFF.

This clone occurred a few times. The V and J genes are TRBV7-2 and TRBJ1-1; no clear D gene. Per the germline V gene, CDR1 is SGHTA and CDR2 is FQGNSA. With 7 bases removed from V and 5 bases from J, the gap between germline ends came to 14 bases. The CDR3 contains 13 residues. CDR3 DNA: TGTGCCAGCACCCCCCGGGCGGGTACTGAAGCTTTCTTT. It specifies CASTPRAGTEAFF.

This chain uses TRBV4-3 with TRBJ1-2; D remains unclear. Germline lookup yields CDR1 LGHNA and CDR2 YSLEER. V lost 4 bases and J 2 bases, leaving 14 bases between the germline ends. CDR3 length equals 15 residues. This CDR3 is CASSLSDGSNYGYTF. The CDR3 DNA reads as TGCGCCAGCAGCCTAAGCGATGGATCAAACTATGGCTACACCTTC.

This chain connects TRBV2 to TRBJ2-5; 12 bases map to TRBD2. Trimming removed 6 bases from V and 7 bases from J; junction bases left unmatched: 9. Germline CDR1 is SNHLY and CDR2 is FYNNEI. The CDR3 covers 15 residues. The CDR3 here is CASRRLAGERGTQYF. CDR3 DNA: TGTGCCAGCAGAAGACTAGCGGGAGAGCGAGGGACCCAGTACTTC.

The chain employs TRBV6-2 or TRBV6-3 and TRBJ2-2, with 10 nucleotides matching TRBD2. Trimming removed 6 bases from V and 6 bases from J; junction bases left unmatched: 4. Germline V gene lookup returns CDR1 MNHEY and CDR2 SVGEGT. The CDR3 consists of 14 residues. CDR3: CASSLAGEAGELFF. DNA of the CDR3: TGTGCCAGCAGCCTAGCGGGAGAGGCCGGGGAGCTGTTTTTT.

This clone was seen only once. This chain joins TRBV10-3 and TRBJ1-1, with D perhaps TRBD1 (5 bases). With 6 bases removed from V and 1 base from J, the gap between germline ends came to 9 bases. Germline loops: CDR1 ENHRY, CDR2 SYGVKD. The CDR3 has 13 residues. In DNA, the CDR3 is TGTGCCATCAGGGTCCAGGGGAACACTGAAGCTTTCTTT. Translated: CAIRVQGNTEAFF.

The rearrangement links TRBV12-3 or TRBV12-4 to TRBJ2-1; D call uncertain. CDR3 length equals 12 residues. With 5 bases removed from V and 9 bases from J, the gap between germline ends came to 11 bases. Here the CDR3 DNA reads TGTGCCAGCAGTCTCTTGGCAAGTGAGCAGTTCTTC. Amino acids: CASSLLASEQFF.

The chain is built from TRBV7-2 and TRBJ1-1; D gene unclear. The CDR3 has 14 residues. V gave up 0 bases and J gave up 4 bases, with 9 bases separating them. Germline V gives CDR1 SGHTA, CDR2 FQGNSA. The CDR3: CASSLAGRVTEAFF. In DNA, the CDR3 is TGTGCCAGCAGCTTAGCGGGCAGAGTCACTGAAGCTTTCTTT. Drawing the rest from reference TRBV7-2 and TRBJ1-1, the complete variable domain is GAGVSQSPSNKVTEKGKDVELRCDPISGHTALYWYRQSLGQGLEFLIYFQGNSAPDKSGLPSDRFSAERTGGSVSTLTIQRTQQEDSAVYLCASSLAGRVTEAFFGQGTRLTVV.

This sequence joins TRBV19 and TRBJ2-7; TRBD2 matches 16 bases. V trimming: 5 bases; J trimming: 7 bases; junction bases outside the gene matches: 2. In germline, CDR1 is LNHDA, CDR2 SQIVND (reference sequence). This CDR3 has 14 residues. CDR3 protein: CASSGTSGRGEQYF. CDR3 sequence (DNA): TGTGCCAGTAGTGGGACTAGCGGGAGGGGTGAGCAGTACTTC.

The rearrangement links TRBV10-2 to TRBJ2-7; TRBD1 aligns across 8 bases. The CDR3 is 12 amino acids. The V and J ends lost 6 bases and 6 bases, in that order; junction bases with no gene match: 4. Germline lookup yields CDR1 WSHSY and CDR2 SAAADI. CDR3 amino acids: CASSSQGGEQYF. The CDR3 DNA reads TGCGCCAGCAGCTCACAGGGGGGCGAGCAGTACTTC.

The CDR3 DNA reads TGTGCCAGCAGCTTTAACAGGGGGACTGAAGCTTTCTTT. It yields the protein CASSFNRGTEAFF. V is TRBV11-3 and J is TRBJ1-1; 8 bases are a match to TRBD1. CDR3 length: 13 residues. The germline CDR1 and CDR2 sequences are SGHNT and YENEEA. Losses at the gene ends were 3 bases for V and 5 bases for J; bases not matched to a gene: 2. The full variable domain, in which reference TRBV11-3 and TRBJ1-1 provide the parts outside the CDR3, is EAGVVQSPRYKIIEKKQPVAFWCNPISGHNTLYWYLQNLGQGPELLIRYENEEAVDDSQLPKDRFSAERLKGVDSTLKIQPAELGDSAVYLCASSFNRGTEAFFGQGTRLTVV.

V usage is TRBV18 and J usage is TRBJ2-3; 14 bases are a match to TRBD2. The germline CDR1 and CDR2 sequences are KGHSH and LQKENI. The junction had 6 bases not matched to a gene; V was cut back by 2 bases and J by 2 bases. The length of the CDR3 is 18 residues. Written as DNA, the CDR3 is TGTGCCAGCTCACCATCCGGACTAGCGGGAGGCCTCACAGATACGCAGTATTTT. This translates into CASSPSGLAGGLTDTQYF.

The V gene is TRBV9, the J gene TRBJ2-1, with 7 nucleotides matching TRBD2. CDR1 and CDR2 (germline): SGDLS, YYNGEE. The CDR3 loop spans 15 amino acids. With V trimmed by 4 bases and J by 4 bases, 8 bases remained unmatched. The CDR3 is CASSPHGGSYNEQFF. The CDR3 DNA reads TGTGCCAGCAGCCCCCACGGCGGGAGTTACAATGAGCAGTTCTTC.

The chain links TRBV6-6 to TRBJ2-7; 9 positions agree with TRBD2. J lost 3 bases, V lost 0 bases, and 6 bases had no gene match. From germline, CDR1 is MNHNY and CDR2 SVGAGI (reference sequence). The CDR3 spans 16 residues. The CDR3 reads CASSYSGSGSYYEQYF. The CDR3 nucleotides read TGTGCCAGCAGTTACTCAGGTAGCGGGAGCTACTACGAGCAGTACTTC.

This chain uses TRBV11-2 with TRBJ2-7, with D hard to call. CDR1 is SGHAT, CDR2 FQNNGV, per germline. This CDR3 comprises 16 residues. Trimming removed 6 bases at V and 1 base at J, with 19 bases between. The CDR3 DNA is TGTGCCAGCAGGAAATCTGGAGAGGTTCCGTCCTACGAGCAGTACTTC. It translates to CASRKSGEVPSYEQYF.